Below, 21 T cell receptor beta chains from the same sample are listed, as sequenced in a study of OX40 agonist ivuxolimab in advanced cancers. Produced via immunoSEQ multiplex PCR; TCRdb's table is partial and in-frame only. The sample lists 45,000 to 60,000 clones; 91% were seen once. The material was CD4+ or CD8+ T cells sorted from blood, obtained in a trial of the OX40 agonist ivuxolimab. The receptors were sampled from an adult with an advanced solid tumor such as melanoma, head and neck, liver or kidney cancer.

This chain links TRBV10-2 with TRBJ2-5; D may correspond to TRBD1 or TRBD2 (5 bases each). The CDR3 spans 13 residues. V lost 6 bases and J lost 5, with 13 bases in between. Germline V CDR1 and CDR2: WSHSY, SAAADI. CDR3 residues: CASRVHEGETQYF. The CDR3 DNA sequence: TGCGCCAGCAGAGTTCATGAGGGGGAGACCCAGTACTTC.

The CDR3 DNA sequence: TGTGCAAGTCGCCTGAGATTGCCCTACAATGAGCAGTTCTTC. This gives the protein CASRLRLPYNEQFF. V and J are TRBV12-2 and TRBJ2-1; the DNA was not used to check the table's D call, TRBD2. TRBV12-2 is classified as a pseudogene. The CDR3 consists of 14 residues.

The chain is built from TRBV15 and TRBJ2-2, with D perhaps TRBD1 (8 bases). The V end was cut by 4 bases, the J end by 2 bases, with 14 bases between. The V gene's germline CDR1 is LNHNV and CDR2 YYDKDF (reference sequence). The CDR3 consists of 16 residues. CDR3: CATSTYRGGNTGELFF. The CDR3 region has the DNA TGTGCCACCAGCACCTACAGGGGGGGAAACACCGGGGAGCTGTTTTTT.

V gene TRBV5-4 combines with J gene TRBJ2-7, with a tentative D call TRBD1 (5 bases). In germline, CDR1 is SGHNT, CDR2 YYREEE (reference sequence). Trimming cost V 3 bases and J 6 bases, with 10 bases left between them. The CDR3 has 12 amino acids. The chain's CDR3 is CASSSTGPEQYF. DNA for the CDR3: TGTGCCAGCAGCTCCACAGGCCCCGAGCAGTACTTC.

The chain joins TRBV4-3 to TRBJ2-7; 7 nucleotides match TRBD2. The CDR3 contains 14 residues. Per the germline V gene, CDR1 is LGHNA and CDR2 is YSLEER. V shed 5 bases, J shed 5 bases, and the junction held 9 bases outside the gene matches. CDR3 coding DNA: TGCGCCAGCAGCTACGCGGCGGGAGCGGACGAGCAGTACTTC. Translating gives CASSYAAGADEQYF.

The chain uses TRBV15 and TRBJ1-2; D remains ambiguous. There are 15 residues in the CDR3. Germline V gene lookup returns CDR1 LNHNV and CDR2 YYDKDF (reference sequence). With 0 bases removed from V and 7 bases from J, the gap between germline ends came to 15 bases. The CDR3 region is CATSRDPVSAGGYTF. CDR3 nucleotides: TGTGCCACCAGCAGAGACCCGGTTTCCGCAGGTGGCTACACCTTC.

The gene calls are TRBV25-1 and TRBJ2-5, with a tentative D call TRBD1 (6 bases). The CDR3 has 13 amino acids. Per the germline V gene, CDR1 is MGHDK and CDR2 is SYGVNS. Deletions cut 3 bases from V and 2 bases from J, with 7 bases between. This chain's CDR3 is CASSDTGQETQYF. The CDR3 region has the DNA TGTGCCAGCAGTGACACAGGGCAAGAGACCCAGTACTTC.

The rearrangement joins TRBV6-5 to TRBJ2-7; unclear D gene. Germline V gene lookup returns CDR1 MNHEY and CDR2 SVGAGI. This CDR3 is built from 13 residues. Trimming left V 6 bases short and J 1 base short, with 10 bases between. CDR3 amino acids: CASRSGVSYEQYF. CDR3 bases: TGTGCCAGCAGGTCAGGAGTTTCCTACGAGCAGTACTTC.

The rearrangement joins TRBV4-1 to TRBJ2-1; TRBD2 matches 7 bases. The CDR3 is made up of 15 amino acids. Germline V gives CDR1 MGHRA, CDR2 YSYEKL. The trim removed 0 bases at V and 2 bases at J, leaving 1 base unmatched. CDR3 protein: CASSQEGGAYNEQFF. The DNA for the CDR3 is TGCGCCAGCAGCCAAGAGGGAGGGGCCTACAATGAGCAGTTCTTC.

This chain links TRBV29-1 with TRBJ2-3; tentative D call: TRBD2 (6 bases). The germline V gene encodes CDR1 SQVTM and CDR2 ANQGSEA. The CDR3 contains 15 residues. V was trimmed by 5 bases and J by 0 bases, leaving 15 bases between them. The CDR3, as DNA: TGCAGCGTTCGACCCCTAAGCGGGAGCACAGATACGCAGTATTTT. Protein sequence: CSVRPLSGSTDTQYF.

The chain links TRBV5-6 to TRBJ2-3, with TRBD1 matching 10 bases. Germline CDR1 SGHDT, CDR2 YYEEEE. CDR3 size: 12 residues. V lost 7 bases, J lost 9 bases, and 5 bases stayed unmatched. The CDR3 is CASVTGGGTQYF. The CDR3 nucleotides read TGTGCCAGCGTGACAGGGGGCGGCACGCAGTATTTT.

V usage is TRBV5-1 and J usage is TRBJ2-1; D might be TRBD1 (6 bases). The V end lost 4 bases, the J end lost 3 bases, and 14 bases lay between the germline ends. Germline loops: CDR1 SGHRS, CDR2 YFSETQ. The CDR3 consists of 15 residues. CDR3 in DNA: TGCGCCAGCAGCCCAGGGACAACATACTACAATGAGCAGTTCTTC. Its translation: CASSPGTTYYNEQFF. The full variable domain, rest sourced from reference TRBV5-1 and TRBJ2-1, is KAGVTQTPRYLIKTRGQQVTLSCSPISGHRSVSWYQQTPGQGLQFLFEYFSETQRNKGNFPGRFSGRQFSNSRSEMNVSTLELGDSALYLCASSPGTTYYNEQFFGPGTRLTVL.

The rearrangement uses TRBV9 and TRBJ2-1; 10 nucleotides align to TRBD2. V lost 0 bases, J lost 0 bases, and 12 bases stayed unmatched. The CDR3 sequence is 20 residues long. Germline CDR1 is SGDLS and CDR2 is YYNGEE. The chain's CDR3 is CASSVASSWASGSSYNEQFF. Here the CDR3 DNA reads TGTGCCAGCAGCGTAGCCTCGTCCTGGGCTAGCGGGAGCTCCTACAATGAGCAGTTCTTC.

V usage is TRBV9 and J usage is TRBJ2-2; D may be TRBD1 (6 bases). V was cut by 0 bases and J by 1 base, with 13 bases left in between. This CDR3 is 17 amino acids long. CDR1 is SGDLS, CDR2 YYNGEE, per germline. The DNA of the CDR3 is TGTGCCAGCAGCGTAGGCCCCGAGGGACAGAACACCGGGGAGCTGTTTTTT. It codes for CASSVGPEGQNTGELFF.

The CDR3 DNA sequence: TGTGCCAGCAGCCAAGGATCCCTTTTAGACGGAGCAACTAATGAAAAACTGTTTTTT. As protein: CASSQGSLLDGATNEKLFF. The V and J genes are TRBV4-2 and TRBJ1-4, with D unclear. V lost 1 base to trimming and J lost 0 bases, with 18 bases between them. The CDR3 sequence is 19 residues long. CDR1 LGHNA and CDR2 YNFKEQ come from the germline V gene.

The chain links TRBV4-1 to TRBJ2-1; 8 bases fit TRBD2. Germline CDR1 and CDR2: MGHRA and YSYEKL. The J segment lost 11 bases and the V segment lost 0 bases, leaving 9 bases of the junction unmatched. This CDR3 is built from 15 residues. The CDR3 is CASSQDSDRLAQQFF. Here the CDR3 DNA reads TGCGCCAGCAGCCAAGATTCCGACAGACTAGCGCAGCAGTTCTTC.

This sequence joins TRBV5-4 and TRBJ2-3; 7 bases map to TRBD2. The CDR3 consists of 15 residues. CDR1 SGHNT and CDR2 YYREEE come from the germline V gene (reference sequence). V trimming: 1 base; J trimming: 1 base; junction bases outside the gene matches: 3. The CDR3 bases are TGTGCCAGCAGCTTGACGGGGGGTGGCACAGATACGCAGTATTTT. It is translated as CASSLTGGGTDTQYF.

The chain has TRBV7-6 and TRBJ2-2; 9 positions agree with TRBD2. V was pared by 3 bases and J by 7 bases, with 6 bases of the junction left unmatched. The CDR3 length is 15 residues. Germline CDR1 and CDR2: SGHVS and FNYEAQ. CDR3: CASSFGSGSIGELFF. The CDR3 DNA is TGTGCCAGCAGCTTCGGTAGCGGGAGCATCGGGGAGCTGTTTTTT.

The rearrangement uses TRBV5-6 and TRBJ2-7; 12 positions agree with TRBD2. With 5 bases clipped from V and 3 bases from J, the junction kept 3 bases outside the gene matches. The CDR3 is made up of 14 amino acids. Germline V gene lookup returns CDR1 SGHDT and CDR2 YYEEEE. CDR3 region: CASRPGLAGYEQYF. DNA for the CDR3: TGTGCCAGCAGACCGGGACTAGCGGGCTACGAGCAGTACTTC.

V usage is TRBV4-2 and J usage is TRBJ2-5, with D possibly being TRBD2 (5 bases). Per the germline V gene, CDR1 is LGHNA and CDR2 is YNFKEQ. This CDR3 has 15 amino acids. The V end was cut by 1 base, the J end by 5 bases, with 14 bases between. The CDR3 DNA is TGTGCCAGCAGCCAAGCTAGCCATCCAAGGGAGACCCAGTACTTC. Its translation: CASSQASHPRETQYF.

The chain uses TRBV4-1 and TRBJ2-7; the D call may be TRBD1 or TRBD2 (6 bases each). Trimming took 2 bases from V and 3 from J, leaving 14 bases between them. CDR3 length: 15 residues. CDR1 MGHRA and CDR2 YSYEKL come from the germline V gene. The CDR3 DNA reads TGCGCCAGCAGCCAACGGGACTTAGGGGGCTACGAGCAGTACTTC. The encoded protein is CASSQRDLGGYEQYF.